One sample yielded the 23 T cell receptor beta chains listed below, sequenced in a study of shared clonotypes between healthy human individuals. Libraries were prepared by immunoSEQ multiplex PCR; TCRdb keeps only in-frame clonotypes and omits some of them. The profile shows about 1.1 million clones, about 80% of them singletons. The sample consisted of memory CD4+ T cells from PBMCs. The subset denotes: CD45RA-negative fraction. Receptors were obtained from a man between 18 and 29 years old in good health. Some clones in this sample may be carry-over from other donors' samples.

This clone showed up just a few times. J is TRBJ1-3 and V is TRBV5-5; D may be TRBD1 (5 bases). The CDR3 contains 14 residues. From germline, CDR1 is SGHKS and CDR2 YYEKEE (reference sequence). With 5 bases removed from V and 1 base from J, the gap between germline ends came to 10 bases. The CDR3 DNA reads TGTGCCAGCAGGCGGGGGGATTCTGGAAACACCATATATTTT. This translates into CASRRGDSGNTIYF.

This chain links TRBV28 with TRBJ1-1; 9 bases agree with TRBD1. Germline V gives CDR1 MDHEN, CDR2 SYDVKM. The V gene end was trimmed by 6 bases and the J gene end by 1 base; junction bases not matched to a gene: 6. The CDR3 runs 15 residues. The CDR3 nucleotides read TGTGCCAGCAGACTACAGGGGGCAAAGAACACTGAAGCTTTCTTT. Translated, it gives CASRLQGAKNTEAFF. The variable domain in full, with the rest retrieved from reference TRBV28 and TRBJ1-1, is DVKVTQSSRYLVKRTGEKVFLECVQDMDHENMFWYRQDPGLGLRLIYFSYDVKMKEKGDIPEGYSVSREKKERFSLILESASTNQTSMYLCASRLQGAKNTEAFFGQGTRLTVV.

This chain connects TRBV27 to TRBJ2-7; 9 bases are a match to TRBD1. CDR1 is MNHEY and CDR2 is SMNVEV in the germline V gene (reference sequence). The length of the CDR3 is 15 residues. V shed 0 bases, J shed 3 bases, and the junction held 3 bases outside the gene matches. CDR3 sequence reads: CASSLSGTGHYEQYF. For the CDR3, the DNA is TGTGCCAGCAGTTTATCAGGGACAGGGCACTACGAGCAGTACTTC.

V is TRBV4-1 and J is TRBJ1-5, with TRBD1 identical over 8 bases. The CDR3 is 16 residues long. Germline trimming cut 0 bases from V and 4 bases from J; bases unmatched to any gene: 5. The V gene's germline CDR1 is MGHRA and CDR2 YSYEKL. As DNA, the CDR3 is TGCGCCAGCAGCCAAGATCATGGACAGGGAAATCAGCCCCAGCATTTT. Translating it yields CASSQDHGQGNQPQHF.

The V and J genes are TRBV19 and TRBJ2-1; 12 positions agree with TRBD2. With V trimmed by 4 bases and J by 6 bases, 7 bases remained unmatched. This CDR3 is built from 16 residues. The germline V gene encodes CDR1 LNHDA and CDR2 SQIVND (reference sequence). DNA for the CDR3: TGTGCCAGTAGTAGCCCCAGACTAGCGGGAGTCAATGAGCAGTTCTTC. It encodes CASSSPRLAGVNEQFF.

J is TRBJ2-3 and V is TRBV5-4; D is uncertain. Germline CDR1 reads SGHNT; CDR2 reads YYREEE (reference sequence). Trimming took 3 bases from V and 0 from J, leaving 14 bases between them. The CDR3 is made up of 16 amino acids. The CDR3 bases are TGTGCCAGCAGCTCCGCCAGTCTTTCTAGCACAGATACGCAGTATTTT. Its translation: CASSSASLSSTDTQYF.

J is TRBJ1-4 and V is TRBV27, with D perhaps matching TRBD1 (6 bases). Trimming stripped 7 bases from V and 8 bases from J, with 17 bases between. Per the germline V gene, CDR1 is MNHEY and CDR2 is SMNVEV (reference sequence). The CDR3 is 14 amino acids. The chain's CDR3 is CASTRRGLGEKLFF. As DNA, the CDR3 is TGTGCCAGCACCCGGCGGGGGCTGGGGGAAAAACTGTTTTTT.

The V call is TRBV28, the J call TRBJ2-5; 8 nucleotides agree with TRBD1. CDR3 size: 15 residues. Germline V CDR1 and CDR2: MDHEN, SYDVKM. With V trimmed by 6 bases and J by 3 bases, 9 bases remained unmatched. The DNA of the CDR3 is TGTGCCAGCAGGGGGGGAGACAGGGGAAAAGAGACCCAGTACTTC. Protein sequence: CASRGGDRGKETQYF.

The CDR3 loop is CASSVRTGPNEQYF. CDR3 DNA: TGTGCCAGCAGTGTGCGGACAGGGCCCAACGAGCAGTACTTC. J is TRBJ2-7 and V is TRBV7-2, with 8 bases that match TRBD1. Losses at the gene ends were 6 bases for V and 5 bases for J; bases not matched to a gene: 9. The CDR3 has 14 amino acids. Germline V lookup: CDR1 SGHTA, CDR2 FQGNSA.

The chain combines TRBV6-5 with TRBJ2-1; 11 bases are a match to TRBD2. Germline V lookup: CDR1 MNHEY, CDR2 SVGAGI. This CDR3 has 15 amino acids. V trimming: 4 bases; J trimming: 2 bases; junction bases outside the gene matches: 1. The CDR3: CASSLTSGAYNEQFF. CDR3 sequence (DNA): TGTGCCAGCAGTTTGACTAGCGGGGCCTACAATGAGCAGTTCTTC.

In this sample, this clone turned up once. The V call is TRBV28, the J call TRBJ2-7; no definite D call. CDR3 length: 16 amino acids. Germline values: CDR1 MDHEN, CDR2 SYDVKM. The V and J ends lost 4 bases and 7 bases respectively, with 23 bases between them. The CDR3: CASSSLKSFVVREQYF. The CDR3 DNA is TGTGCCAGCAGTTCGCTAAAAAGCTTTGTCGTTAGGGAGCAGTACTTC.

This clone was observed a few times. The chain joins TRBV15 to TRBJ1-2, with D hard to call. Germline CDR1 and CDR2: LNHNV and YYDKDF (reference sequence). The CDR3 sequence is 12 residues long. Between the trimmed V and J ends, which lost 1 base and 8 bases, there was a span of 8 bases. The CDR3 bases are TGTGCCACCAGCAGAGGACTATCCGGCTACACCTTC. Its translation: CATSRGLSGYTF.

The chain joins TRBV28 to TRBJ2-2; TRBD2 might be the D (5 bases). This CDR3 has 15 amino acids. Germline loops: CDR1 MDHEN, CDR2 SYDVKM. Trimming left V 7 bases short and J 1 base short, with 13 bases between. The CDR3 spells CASMERPLNTGELFF. For the CDR3, the DNA is TGTGCCAGCATGGAGCGGCCATTGAACACCGGGGAGCTGTTTTTT.

This sequence joins TRBV30 and TRBJ2-2, with D tentatively TRBD1 (7 bases). Trimming shortened V by 4 bases and J by 6 bases, and 15 bases separated the two germline ends. This CDR3 has 14 residues. In germline, CDR1 is GTSNPN, CDR2 SVGIG (reference sequence). In DNA, the CDR3 is TGTGCCTGGACCTACAGGGGAGGATCCGGGGAGCTGTTTTTT. Translating it yields CAWTYRGGSGELFF.

This chain joins TRBV27 and TRBJ2-7; 7 nucleotides line up with TRBD2. CDR3 size: 16 residues. After removal of 2 bases from V and 6 bases from J, the junction contained 13 bases not matched to a gene. Germline CDR1 and CDR2: MNHEY and SMNVEV (reference sequence). The CDR3 bases are TGTGCCAGCAGTTTAAAGTCGGGTGGGAGGGCGGCCGAGCAGTACTTC. It translates to CASSLKSGGRAAEQYF.

The chain couples TRBV7-9 to TRBJ2-6; D is unresolved. The germline gives CDR1 SEHNR, CDR2 FQNEAQ (reference sequence). Trimming stripped 0 bases from V and 4 bases from J, with 7 bases between. The CDR3 consists of 15 residues. The DNA of the CDR3 is TGTGCCAGCAGCTTAGCGTTCGGGGGGGCCAACGTCCTGACTTTC. Its protein product is CASSLAFGGANVLTF.

The J gene is TRBJ1-1, the V gene TRBV6-5, with 7 bases identical to TRBD1. The germline CDR1 and CDR2 sequences are MNHEY and SVGAGI. This CDR3 spans 15 amino acids. V was clipped by 4 bases and J by 2 bases; unmatched bases: 7. The CDR3 protein is CASSSGQAPNTEAFF. DNA for the CDR3: TGTGCCAGCAGTTCAGGACAGGCTCCAAACACTGAAGCTTTCTTT.

The chain joins TRBV28 to TRBJ1-2, with D possibly TRBD1 on 5 matching bases. Germline assignment: CDR1 MDHEN and CDR2 SYDVKM. V dropped 3 bases and J dropped 3 bases, with 11 bases sitting between them. The CDR3 loop spans 14 amino acids. The CDR3 reads CASSFMQGDYGYTF. CDR3 coding DNA: TGTGCCAGCAGTTTTATGCAGGGTGACTATGGCTACACCTTC.

For this clone: Other DNA sequences from this sample encode an identical CDR3 as well. V usage is TRBV6-5 and J usage is TRBJ2-7; 10 bases fit TRBD1. Trimming cost V 3 bases and J 2 bases; bases outside gene matches: 4. Germline CDR1 and CDR2: MNHEY and SVGAGI. This CDR3 contains 15 residues. CDR3 bases: TGTGCCAGCAGTTATAGGGACAGGGGCACCTACGAGCAGTACTTC. Translating gives CASSYRDRGTYEQYF.

The chain joins TRBV18 to TRBJ2-5; 7 bases fit TRBD1. With V trimmed by 2 bases and J by 0 bases, 3 bases remained unmatched. The CDR3 loop spans 15 amino acids. Germline CDR1 KGHSH, CDR2 LQKENI. CDR3 sequence: CASSPWGTDQETQYF. In nucleotides, the CDR3 is TGTGCCAGCTCACCATGGGGGACAGACCAAGAGACCCAGTACTTC.

The chain recombines TRBV19 with TRBJ2-1, with TRBD2 matching 11 bases. The CDR3 loop spans 18 amino acids. In germline, CDR1 is LNHDA, CDR2 SQIVND (reference sequence). With 1 base clipped from V and 4 bases from J, the junction kept 9 bases outside the gene matches. CDR3 in DNA: TGTGCCAGTAGTATAGTTTTCTCTAGCGGGAGGACGTACAATGAGCAGTTCTTC. This encodes CASSIVFSSGRTYNEQFF.

This rearrangement joins TRBV28 to TRBJ2-2; D perhaps matches TRBD1 (6 bases). Looked up from germline, CDR1 is MDHEN and CDR2 is SYDVKM. The CDR3 has 16 residues. Trimming removed 6 bases from V and 4 bases from J, with 18 bases in between. CDR3 in amino acids: CASSQSGAIGTGELFF. DNA for the CDR3: TGTGCCAGCAGCCAATCAGGGGCCATAGGCACCGGGGAGCTGTTTTTT.

This clone came up once. The rearrangement joins TRBV29-1 to TRBJ2-5; 7 bases map to TRBD1. This CDR3 is built from 12 residues. Germline V gives CDR1 SQVTM, CDR2 ANQGSEA. V dropped 2 bases and J dropped 6; count of bases not matched to a gene: 3. The CDR3 DNA follows: TGCAGCGTTGAAAACAGGGGACAGACCCAGTACTTC. Translation: CSVENRGQTQYF.